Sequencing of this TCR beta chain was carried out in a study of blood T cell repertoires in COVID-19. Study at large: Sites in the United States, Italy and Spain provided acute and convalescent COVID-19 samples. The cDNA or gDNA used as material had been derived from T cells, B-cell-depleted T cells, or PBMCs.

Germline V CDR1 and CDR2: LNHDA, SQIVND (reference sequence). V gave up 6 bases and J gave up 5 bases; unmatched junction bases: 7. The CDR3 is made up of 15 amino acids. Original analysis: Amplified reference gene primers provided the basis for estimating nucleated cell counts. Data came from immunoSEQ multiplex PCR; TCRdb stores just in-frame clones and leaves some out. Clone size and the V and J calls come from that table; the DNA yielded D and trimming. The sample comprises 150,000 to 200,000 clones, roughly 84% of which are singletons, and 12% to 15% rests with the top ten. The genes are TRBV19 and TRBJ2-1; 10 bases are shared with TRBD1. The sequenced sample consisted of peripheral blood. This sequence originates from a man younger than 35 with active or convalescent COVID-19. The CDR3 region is CASSYDRGLNNEQFF. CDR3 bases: TGTGCCAGTAGCTATGACAGGGGGCTTAACAATGAGCAGTTCTTC.